Only a few counts were recorded for the clone carrying this T cell receptor beta chain. This entry comes from a study of blood T cell repertoires in COVID-19. Across the study: Samples of COVID-19 (acute and convalescent) were obtained from the United States, Italy and Spain.

The data were produced by immunoSEQ multiplex PCR, yet TCRdb's version contains in-frame clones alone and is incomplete. The data hold some 140,000 clones, with around three quarters observed a single time. CDR3 length: 15 residues. Germline CDR1 reads ENHRY; CDR2 reads SYGVKD. V was cut by 0 bases and J by 2 bases, with 10 bases left in between. V and J are TRBV10-3 and TRBJ1-2; no clear D. The sequence was obtained from a man older than 75 with acute or convalescent COVID-19. The sample consisted of peripheral blood. The CDR3 sequence is CAISESTTVNYGYTF. CDR3 bases: TGTGCCATCAGTGAGTCGACAACGGTGAACTATGGCTACACCTTC.